This T cell receptor beta chain is from a study of blood T cell repertoires in COVID-19. Authors' analysis steps: Reference gene primer amplification in the assay estimated nucleated cell counts. Libraries were prepared by immunoSEQ multiplex PCR; TCRdb keeps only in-frame clonotypes and omits some of them. The V and J calls and clone size were taken over from that table, and D and trimming were inferred from the DNA. The table shows fewer than 250,000 clones, with 92% occurring only once. Trimming took 0 bases from V and 3 from J, leaving 11 bases between them. CDR3 length: 16 residues. Germline values: CDR1 SGHVS, CDR2 FQNEAQ.

The chain is built from TRBV7-8 and TRBJ2-2, with D perhaps matching TRBD2 (6 bases). This receptor was taken from a man younger than 45 with acute or convalescent COVID-19. Specimen: peripheral blood. This chain's CDR3 is CASSLAPSGYTGELFF. The DNA for the CDR3 is TGTGCCAGCAGCTTAGCCCCCAGCGGGTACACCGGGGAGCTGTTTTTT.